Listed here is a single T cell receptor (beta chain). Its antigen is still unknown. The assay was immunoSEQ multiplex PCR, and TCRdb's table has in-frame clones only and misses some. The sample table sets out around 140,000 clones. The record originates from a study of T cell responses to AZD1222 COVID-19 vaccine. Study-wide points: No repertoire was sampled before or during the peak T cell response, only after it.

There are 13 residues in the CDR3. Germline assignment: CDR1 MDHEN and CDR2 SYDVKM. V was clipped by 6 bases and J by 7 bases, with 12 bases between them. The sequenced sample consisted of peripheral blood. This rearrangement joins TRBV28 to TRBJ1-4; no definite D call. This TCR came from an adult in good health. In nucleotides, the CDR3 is TGTGCCAGCAGCGCCCGGGCCCCTGAAAAACTGTTTTTT. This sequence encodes CASSARAPEKLFF. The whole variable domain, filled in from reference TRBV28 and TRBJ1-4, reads DVKVTQSSRYLVKRTGEKVFLECVQDMDHENMFWYRQDPGLGLRLIYFSYDVKMKEKGDIPEGYSVSREKKERFSLILESASTNQTSMYLCASSARAPEKLFFGSGTQLSVL.